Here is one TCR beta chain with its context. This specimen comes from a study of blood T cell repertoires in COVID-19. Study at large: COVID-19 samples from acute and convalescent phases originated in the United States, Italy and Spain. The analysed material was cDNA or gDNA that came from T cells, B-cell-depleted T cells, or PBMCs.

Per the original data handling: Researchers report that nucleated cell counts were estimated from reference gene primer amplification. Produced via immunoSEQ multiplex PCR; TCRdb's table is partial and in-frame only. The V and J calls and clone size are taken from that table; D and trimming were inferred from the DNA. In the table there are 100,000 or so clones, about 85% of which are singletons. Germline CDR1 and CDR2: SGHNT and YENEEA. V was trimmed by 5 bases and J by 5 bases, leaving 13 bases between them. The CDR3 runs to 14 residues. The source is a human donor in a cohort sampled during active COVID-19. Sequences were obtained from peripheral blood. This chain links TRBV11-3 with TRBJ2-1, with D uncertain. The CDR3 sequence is CASSPTQSNNEQFF. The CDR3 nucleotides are TGTGCCAGCAGCCCGACACAGTCTAACAATGAGCAGTTCTTC. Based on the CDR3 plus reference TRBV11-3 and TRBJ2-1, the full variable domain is EAGVVQSPRYKIIEKKQPVAFWCNPISGHNTLYWYLQNLGQGPELLIRYENEEAVDDSQLPKDRFSAERLKGVDSTLKIQPAELGDSAVYLCASSPTQSNNEQFFGPGTRLTVL.